This record concerns one TCR beta chain sequence. In the authors' methods: Amplified reference gene primers provided the basis for estimating nucleated cell counts. The assay was immunoSEQ multiplex PCR, and TCRdb's table has in-frame clones only and misses some. V and J calls plus clone size are reproduced from that table; the DNA served to infer D and trimming. The repertoire holds approximately 130,000 clones, with 85% to 90% as singletons. Per germline, CDR1 LGHNA and CDR2 YSLEER. The CDR3 runs to 15 residues. The V gene end was trimmed by 1 base and the J gene end by 2 bases; junction bases not matched to a gene: 1. The data were obtained in a study of blood T cell repertoires in COVID-19. Across the whole study: Samples of COVID-19 (acute and convalescent) were obtained from the United States, Italy and Spain.

Sequences were obtained from peripheral blood. The V and J genes are TRBV4-3 and TRBJ2-1, with 8 bases identical to TRBD2. This sequence was found in a human donor in a cohort sampled during active COVID-19. CDR3 protein: CASSQAGGTYNEQFF. The CDR3 bases are TGCGCCAGCAGCCAAGCGGGAGGGACCTACAATGAGCAGTTCTTC.